This T cell receptor (beta chain) was captured by sequencing in a study of blood T cell repertoires in COVID-19 (TCRdb year 2020). About the full investigation: Collaborator samples came from the United States, Italy and Spain and covered acute and convalescent phases of COVID-19. The prospective study material was composed of cDNA or gDNA derived from T cells, B-cell-depleted T cells, or PBMCs. Deeply sampled blood TCRbeta repertoires from subjects exposed to, actively infected with, or recovered from COVID-19 were included in the dataset. A freely available public database, intended as a resource for researchers studying the immune response to SARS-CoV-2, is where the repertoires were released. The samples were drawn from the first 160 participants of the ongoing ImmuneRACE study and from 1,254 subjects provided by 6 global collaborators. A de-identified subject ID, COVID-19 status, age in years and sex were almost always included in the sample metadata. Where available, HLA class I and class II types were obtained from metadata supplied by the sample provider rather than from assay-based typing.

As for this clone: What this receptor recognizes is not known. No much larger clone is present one base from it, and per-base qualities are unavailable.

CDR1 MNHEY and CDR2 SMNVEV are derived from the germline V gene (reference sequence). V drops 1 base and J drops 1 base, leaving 12 bases in between. The CDR3 contains 16 residues, cysteine and phenylalanine counted. This entry keeps only the CDR3 DNA: 48 bases, framed from base 1. Collaborating institutions collected whole blood in K2EDTA tubes following their own protocols. For TCRbeta analysis, collaborators shipped samples in one of three forms: frozen whole blood, isolated PBMCs, or DNA extracted from either of those sample types. The investigation overall reported the following: The quantity of clinical and demographic metadata differed by source and by participant and was supplied without curation.

The immunoSEQ Assay, a bias-controlled multiplex PCR, was used to amplify TCRbeta CDR3 regions from genomic DNA. For the original study's pipeline: The number of nucleated cells in each sample was estimated by amplification of reference gene primers within the assay. To quantify the absolute abundance of each unique TCRbeta CDR3 rearrangement, sequence reads were collapsed and filtered. For each sample, productive Simpson clonality was calculated as the square root of Simpson's diversity index over productive rearrangements. TCRdb limited this immuneACCESS table to in-frame rearrangements with V and J called. A share of clones is missing; checked studies link under half to unresolved V genes, and the rest is unexplained. The V and J calls and clone size were taken over from that table, and D and trimming were inferred from the DNA. This sample holds 120,000 to 150,000 clones; 87% were observed only once. Of the sample, approximately 6.1% falls within the top ten clones.

Sample: peripheral blood. The TCR was taken from a man of 80 years or more with acute or convalescent COVID-19. The receptor chain draws on TRBV27 and TRBJ2-3, with no reliable assignment of the D segment. Here the CDR3 is given as CASSLFSKARTDTQYF. The sequenced DNA is TGTGCCAGCAGTTTATTCTCTAAAGCACGCACAGATACGCAGTATTTT.